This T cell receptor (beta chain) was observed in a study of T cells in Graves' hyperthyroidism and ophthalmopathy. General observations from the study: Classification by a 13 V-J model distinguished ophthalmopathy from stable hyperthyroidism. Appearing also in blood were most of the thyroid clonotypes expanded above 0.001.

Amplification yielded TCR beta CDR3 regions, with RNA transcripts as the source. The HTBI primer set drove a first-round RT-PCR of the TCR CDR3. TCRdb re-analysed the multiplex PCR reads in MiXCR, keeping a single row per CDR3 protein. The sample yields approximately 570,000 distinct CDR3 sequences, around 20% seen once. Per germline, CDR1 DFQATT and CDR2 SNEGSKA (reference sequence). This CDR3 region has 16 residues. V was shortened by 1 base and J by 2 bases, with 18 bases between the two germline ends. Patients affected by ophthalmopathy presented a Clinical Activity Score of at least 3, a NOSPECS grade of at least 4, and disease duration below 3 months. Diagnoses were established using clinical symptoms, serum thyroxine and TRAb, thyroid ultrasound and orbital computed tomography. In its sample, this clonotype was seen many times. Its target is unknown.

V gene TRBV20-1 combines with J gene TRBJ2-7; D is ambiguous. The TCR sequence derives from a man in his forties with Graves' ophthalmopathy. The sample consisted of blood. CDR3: CSARARENKPAYEQYF. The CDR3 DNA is TGCAGTGCTAGAGCCCGAGAAAACAAGCCCGCCTACGAGCAGTACTTC.